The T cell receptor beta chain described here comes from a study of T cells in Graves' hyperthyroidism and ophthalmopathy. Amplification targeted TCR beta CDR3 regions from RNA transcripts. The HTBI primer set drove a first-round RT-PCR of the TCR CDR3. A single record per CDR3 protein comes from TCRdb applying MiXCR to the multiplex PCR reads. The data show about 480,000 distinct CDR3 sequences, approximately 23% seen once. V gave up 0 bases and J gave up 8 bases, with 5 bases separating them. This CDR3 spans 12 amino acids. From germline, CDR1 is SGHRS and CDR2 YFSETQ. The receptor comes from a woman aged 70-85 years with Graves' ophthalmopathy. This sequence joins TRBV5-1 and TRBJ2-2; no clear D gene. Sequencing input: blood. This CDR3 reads CASSLEKGELFF. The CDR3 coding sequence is TGCGCCAGCAGCTTGGAAAAGGGGGAGCTGTTTTTT.